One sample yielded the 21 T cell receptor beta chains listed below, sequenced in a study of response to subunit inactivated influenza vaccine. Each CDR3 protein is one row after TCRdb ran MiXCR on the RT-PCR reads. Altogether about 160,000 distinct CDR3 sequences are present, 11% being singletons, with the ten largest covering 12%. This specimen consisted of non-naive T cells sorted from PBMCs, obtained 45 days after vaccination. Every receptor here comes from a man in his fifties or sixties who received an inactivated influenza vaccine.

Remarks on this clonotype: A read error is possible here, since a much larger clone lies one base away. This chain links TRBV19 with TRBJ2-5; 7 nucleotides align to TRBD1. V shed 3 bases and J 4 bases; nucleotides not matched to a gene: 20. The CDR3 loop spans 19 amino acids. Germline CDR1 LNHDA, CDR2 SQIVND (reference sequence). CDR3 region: CASSIGRIDRTGQRETQYF. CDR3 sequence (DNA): TGTGCCAGTAGTATTGGTAGGATCGATAGGACAGGACAGAGAGAGACCCAGTACTTC.

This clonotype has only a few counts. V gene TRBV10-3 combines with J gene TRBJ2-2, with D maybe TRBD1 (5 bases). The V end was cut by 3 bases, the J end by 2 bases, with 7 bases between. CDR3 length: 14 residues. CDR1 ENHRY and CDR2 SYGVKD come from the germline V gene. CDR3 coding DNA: TGTGCCATCAGTGACCAGGGAAACACCGGGGAGCTGTTTTTT. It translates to CAISDQGNTGELFF.

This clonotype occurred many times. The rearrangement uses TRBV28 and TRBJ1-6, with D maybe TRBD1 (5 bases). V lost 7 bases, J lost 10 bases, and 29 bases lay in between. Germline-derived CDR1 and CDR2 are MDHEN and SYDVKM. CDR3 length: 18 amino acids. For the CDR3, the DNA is TGTGCCAGCACCCTAGGACCGGGACGGCCAAGTTGGCCCTCACCCCTCCACTTT. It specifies CASTLGPGRPSWPSPLHF.

The chain's CDR3 is CASSSTGTGMAEKLFF. DNA of the CDR3: TGCGCCAGCAGCTCAACCGGGACAGGGATGGCTGAAAAACTGTTTTTT. The chain uses TRBV5-1 and TRBJ1-4; 9 bases align to TRBD1. From germline, CDR1 is SGHRS and CDR2 YFSETQ. J gave up 7 bases and V 3 bases, and 10 bases lay outside the gene matches. The CDR3 length is 16 residues.

CDR3: CATSKRDNTDTQYF. Written as DNA, the CDR3 is TGTGCCACCAGTAAGCGGGACAACACAGATACGCAGTATTTT. The chain employs TRBV15 and TRBJ2-3; D is perhaps TRBD2 (7 bases). With 6 bases removed from V and 2 bases from J, the gap between germline ends came to 12 bases. There are 14 residues in the CDR3. The V gene's germline CDR1 is LNHNV and CDR2 YYDKDF (reference sequence).

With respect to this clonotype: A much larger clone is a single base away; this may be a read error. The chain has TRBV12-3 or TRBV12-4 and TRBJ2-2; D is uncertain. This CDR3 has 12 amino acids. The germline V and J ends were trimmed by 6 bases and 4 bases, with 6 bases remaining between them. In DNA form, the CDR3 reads TGTGCCAGCAGATGGGGCACCGGGGAGCTGTTTTTT. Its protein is CASRWGTGELFF.

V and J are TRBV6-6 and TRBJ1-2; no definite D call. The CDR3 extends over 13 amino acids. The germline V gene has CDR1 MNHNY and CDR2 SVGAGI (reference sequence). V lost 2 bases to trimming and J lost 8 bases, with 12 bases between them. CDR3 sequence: CASSYRTSAGYTF. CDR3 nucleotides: TGTGCCAGCAGTTACCGGACTTCGGCGGGCTACACCTTC.

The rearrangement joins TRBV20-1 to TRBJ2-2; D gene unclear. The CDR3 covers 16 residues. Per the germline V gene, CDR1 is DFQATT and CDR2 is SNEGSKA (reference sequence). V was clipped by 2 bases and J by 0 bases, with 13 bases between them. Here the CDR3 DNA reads TGCAGTGCTAGAACCGCACTCTCAGCGAACACCGGGGAGCTGTTTTTT. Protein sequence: CSARTALSANTGELFF.

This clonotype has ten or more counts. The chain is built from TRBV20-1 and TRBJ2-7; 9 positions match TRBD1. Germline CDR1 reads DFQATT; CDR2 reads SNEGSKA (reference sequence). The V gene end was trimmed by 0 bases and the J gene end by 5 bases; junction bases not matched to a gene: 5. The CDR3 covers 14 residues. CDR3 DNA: TGCAGTGCTAGAGATGTGGACAGGGGCCACGAGCAGTACTTC. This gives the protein CSARDVDRGHEQYF.

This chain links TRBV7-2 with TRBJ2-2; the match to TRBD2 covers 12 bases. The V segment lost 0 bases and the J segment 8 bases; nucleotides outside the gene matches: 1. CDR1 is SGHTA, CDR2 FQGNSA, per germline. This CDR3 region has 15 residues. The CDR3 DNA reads TGTGCCAGCAGCTTAGCCGGGACTAGCGGGGGGGAGCTGTTTTTT. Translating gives CASSLAGTSGGELFF.

The CDR3 sequence: CASSPRLAGNTQYF. CDR3 in DNA: TGTGCCAGCAGCCCGAGACTAGCGGGAAACACGCAGTATTTT. The chain joins TRBV7-2 to TRBJ2-3; 11 positions match TRBD2. The CDR3 sequence is 14 residues long. The J segment lost 9 bases and the V segment lost 5 bases, leaving 7 bases of the junction unmatched. Germline assignment: CDR1 SGHTA and CDR2 FQGNSA.

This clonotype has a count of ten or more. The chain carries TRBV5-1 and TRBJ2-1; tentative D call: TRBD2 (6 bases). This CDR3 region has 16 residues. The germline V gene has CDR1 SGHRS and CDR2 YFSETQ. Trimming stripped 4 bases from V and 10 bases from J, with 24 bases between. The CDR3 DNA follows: TGCGCCAGCAGCCCGGGCACTAGCAGTTTACAAGAGGAGCAGTTCTTC. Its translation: CASSPGTSSLQEEQFF.

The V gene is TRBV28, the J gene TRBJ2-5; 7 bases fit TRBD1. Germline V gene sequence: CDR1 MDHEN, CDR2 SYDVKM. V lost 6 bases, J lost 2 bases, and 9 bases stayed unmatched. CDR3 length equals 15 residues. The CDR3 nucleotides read TGTGCCAGCAGAGAGACAGGGAGATCTCAAGAGACCCAGTACTTC. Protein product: CASRETGRSQETQYF.

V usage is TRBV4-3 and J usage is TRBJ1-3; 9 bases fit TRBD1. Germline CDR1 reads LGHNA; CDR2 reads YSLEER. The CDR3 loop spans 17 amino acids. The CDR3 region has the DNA TGCACCTGGGGGACAGGGTTCCGATCTTTCTCTGGAAACACCATATATTTT. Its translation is CTWGTGFRSFSGNTIYF.

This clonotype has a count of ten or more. The CDR3 DNA follows: TGCAGTGCTTGGAACCCGATTGGGGAAAAACTGTTTTTT. Translating gives CSAWNPIGEKLFF. The rearrangement links TRBV20-1 to TRBJ1-4; D is uncertain. Trimming pared 5 bases from V and 8 bases from J, leaving 15 bases between. CDR3 length: 13 residues. CDR1 and CDR2 from the germline V gene are DFQATT and SNEGSKA (reference sequence).

In DNA, the CDR3 is TGCAGTGCTAGGTCCCAGGTCAATCAGCCCCAGCATTTT. Protein product: CSARSQVNQPQHF. The J gene is TRBJ1-5, the V gene TRBV20-1, with D unclear. Germline-derived CDR1 and CDR2 are DFQATT and SNEGSKA (reference sequence). V shed 3 bases and J shed 3 bases, with 9 bases lying between them. The CDR3 sequence is 13 residues long.

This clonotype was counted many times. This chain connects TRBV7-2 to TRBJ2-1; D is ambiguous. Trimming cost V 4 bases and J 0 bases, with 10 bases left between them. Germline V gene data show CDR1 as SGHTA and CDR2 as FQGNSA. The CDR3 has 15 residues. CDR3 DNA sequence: TGTGCCAGCAGCTATAGACTGAGCTCCTACAATGAGCAGTTCTTC. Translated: CASSYRLSSYNEQFF.

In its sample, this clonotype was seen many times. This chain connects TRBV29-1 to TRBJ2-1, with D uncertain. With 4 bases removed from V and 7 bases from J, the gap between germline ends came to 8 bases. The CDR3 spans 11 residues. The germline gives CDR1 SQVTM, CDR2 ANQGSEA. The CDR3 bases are TGCAGCGTTGGAAGAGTAAATGAGCAGTTCTTC. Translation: CSVGRVNEQFF.

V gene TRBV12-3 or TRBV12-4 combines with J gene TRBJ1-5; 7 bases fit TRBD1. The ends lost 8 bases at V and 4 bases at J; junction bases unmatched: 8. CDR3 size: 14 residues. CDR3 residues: CASCQGQFNQPQHF. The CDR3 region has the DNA TGTGCCAGCTGTCAGGGACAGTTTAATCAGCCCCAGCATTTT.

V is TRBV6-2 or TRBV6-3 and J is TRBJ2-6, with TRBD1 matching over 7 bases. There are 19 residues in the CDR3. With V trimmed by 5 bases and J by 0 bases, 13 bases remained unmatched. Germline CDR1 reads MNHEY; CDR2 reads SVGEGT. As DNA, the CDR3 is TGTGCCAGCAGTCCATACCGAGGACAGGTCCTCTCTGGGGCCAACGTCCTGACTTTC. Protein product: CASSPYRGQVLSGANVLTF.

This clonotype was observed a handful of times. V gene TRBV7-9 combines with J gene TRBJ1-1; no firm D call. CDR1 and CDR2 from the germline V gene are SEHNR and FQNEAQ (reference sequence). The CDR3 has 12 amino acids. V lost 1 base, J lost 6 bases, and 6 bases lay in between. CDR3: CASSLGEAEAFF. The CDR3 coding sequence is TGTGCCAGCAGCTTAGGGGAGGCTGAAGCTTTCTTT.